The 6 T cell receptor beta chains listed next were all sequenced from one sample in a study of spatial heterogeneity in lung cancer. Overall study findings and caveats: The number of expanded tumor alpha and beta chains correlated with mutation number.

TCRdb called the 5' RACE reads again in MiXCR, with one record for every CDR3 protein. The table lists 7,200 or so distinct CDR3 sequences, approximately 12% of them singletons. These receptors have no known antigen. Time point reported: sample taken at primary tumor resection. The source material was lung tumor tissue, sampled at surgery. The receptors come from a male donor with early-stage non-small cell lung cancer.

The rearrangement uses TRBV29-1 and TRBJ1-2; D gene unclear. The length of the CDR3 is 12 residues. Germline CDR1 and CDR2: SQVTM and ANQGSEA. V lost 4 bases, J lost 1 base, and 7 bases lay in between. The CDR3 DNA is TGCAGCGTTGGAACGTTTAACTATGGCTACACCTTC. Encoded protein: CSVGTFNYGYTF.

By share of the sample, this clonotype is medium-sized. In DNA, the CDR3 is TGTGCCAGCAGCTTGGGGGTTGAAGCTTTCTTT. This encodes CASSLGVEAFF. The V call is TRBV5-6, the J call TRBJ1-1, with unresolved D. The CDR3 has 11 residues. The germline V gene encodes CDR1 SGHDT and CDR2 YYEEEE. V lost 0 bases to trimming and J lost 7 bases, with 4 bases between them.

By sample share, this clonotype is medium-sized (0.01 to 0.1%). V is TRBV20-1 and J is TRBJ2-2; D is unclear. Trimming cost V 7 bases and J 0 bases, with 9 bases left between them. The CDR3 spans 13 residues. Germline V CDR1 and CDR2: DFQATT, SNEGSKA (reference sequence). This chain's CDR3 is CSGQGTNTGELFF. For the CDR3, the DNA is TGCAGTGGACAAGGGACGAACACCGGGGAGCTGTTTTTT.

This clonotype was detected many times. The rearrangement joins TRBV7-3 to TRBJ2-7; 7 bases map to TRBD2. Germline V CDR1 and CDR2: SGHTA, FQGTGA. The CDR3 contains 15 residues. The trim removed 2 bases at V and 6 bases at J, leaving 10 bases unmatched. The CDR3, as DNA: TGTGCCAGCAGCTTATACGCGGGAGAATTTAGCGAGCAGTACTTC. Its translation is CASSLYAGEFSEQYF.

This chain's CDR3 is CASSPRDSGSYGYTF. In nucleotides, the CDR3 is TGTGCCAGCTCACCACGGGACAGCGGATCATATGGCTACACCTTC. This sequence joins TRBV18 and TRBJ1-2, with 7 bases that match TRBD1. Trimming took 1 base from V and 5 from J; bases not matched to a gene: 7. Germline assignment: CDR1 KGHSH and CDR2 LQKENI. The CDR3 is 15 residues long.

This clonotype is medium-sized in the sample. CDR3 nucleotide sequence: TGTGCCAGCAGCGGGCAGGGGGCTTCACCCCTCCACTTT. It yields the protein CASSGQGASPLHF. This rearrangement joins TRBV3-1 to TRBJ1-6; 8 nucleotides align to TRBD1. Germline CDR1 and CDR2: LGHDT and YNNKEL (reference sequence). This CDR3 region has 13 residues. V lost 5 bases, J lost 9 bases, and 3 bases stayed unmatched.